This TCR beta chain is drawn from a study of blood T cells in healthy people across ages. Study-wide findings and caveats: More naive CD4+ cells and higher diversity marked long-lived donors relative to aged donors.

Primed by a sample-barcoded 5' primer and a J-beta primer mix, a second PCR proceeded for roughly 7 to 12 cycles. Each cDNA molecule carried a tag from a template-switch adaptor that contained 12 random nucleotides. TCRdb reprocessed the 5' RACE reads via MiXCR and lists one record per CDR3 protein. The table records over 950,000 distinct CDR3 sequences, approximately 50% of them present only once. At least 7 million PBMCs were isolated per sample. V shed 7 bases, J shed 4 bases, and the junction held 25 bases outside the gene matches. This CDR3 contains 21 residues. CDR1 is SGHRS and CDR2 is YFSETQ in the germline V gene. Comment on this clonotype: Its antigen is still unknown.

The TCR originated in a woman aged 55-70 years in good health. Material for sequencing was blood. The V gene is TRBV5-1, the J gene TRBJ2-6, with 8 positions matching TRBD1. Written as DNA, the CDR3 is TGCGCCAGCGGCAATATGGGACAGGCGGGCGGAATATTCGCGGGGGCCAACGTCCTGACTTTC. Its translation: CASGNMGQAGGIFAGANVLTF.